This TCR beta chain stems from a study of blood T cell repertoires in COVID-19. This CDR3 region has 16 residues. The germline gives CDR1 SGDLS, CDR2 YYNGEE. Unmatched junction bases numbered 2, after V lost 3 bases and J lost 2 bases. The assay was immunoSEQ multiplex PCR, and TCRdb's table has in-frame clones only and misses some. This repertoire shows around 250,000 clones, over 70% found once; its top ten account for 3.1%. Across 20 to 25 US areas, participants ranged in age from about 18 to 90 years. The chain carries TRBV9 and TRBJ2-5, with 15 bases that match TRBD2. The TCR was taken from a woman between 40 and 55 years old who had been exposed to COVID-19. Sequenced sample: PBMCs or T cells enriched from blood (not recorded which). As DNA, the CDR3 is TGTGCCAGCAGCGCGGGACTAGCGGGGGGACAAGAGACCCAGTACTTC. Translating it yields CASSAGLAGGQETQYF.